This passage covers 14 T cell receptor beta chains from one sample sequenced in a study of T cell responses to AZD1222 COVID-19 vaccine. TCRdb's table, derived via immunoSEQ multiplex PCR, lists solely in-frame clones and lacks some. The profile covers approximately 220,000 clones, with 93% appearing a single time and roughly 0.99% taken by the ten largest. The sample here was peripheral blood, taken on day 0 of MenACWY control vaccination. The receptor set was obtained from an adult in good health.

The chain combines TRBV2 with TRBJ1-6, with 8 nucleotides matching TRBD1. There are 14 residues in the CDR3. V was clipped by 6 bases and J by 7 bases; unmatched bases: 5. CDR1 SNHLY and CDR2 FYNNEI come from the germline V gene. CDR3: CASRQGAHNSPLHF. In nucleotides, the CDR3 is TGTGCCAGCAGGCAGGGGGCGCACAATTCACCCCTCCACTTT.

The chain carries TRBV20-1 and TRBJ1-2; tentatively, D is TRBD1 (6 bases). The CDR3 extends over 11 amino acids. Germline loops: CDR1 DFQATT, CDR2 SNEGSKA (reference sequence). V was pared by 7 bases and J by 3 bases, with 9 bases between. CDR3 residues: CSVAGDYGYTF. Written as DNA, the CDR3 is TGCAGTGTAGCAGGGGACTATGGCTACACCTTC.

V is TRBV4-2 and J is TRBJ2-7; 12 bases are shared with TRBD1. The CDR3 covers 17 residues. The germline V gene encodes CDR1 LGHNA and CDR2 YNFKEQ. J was trimmed by 10 bases and V by 0 bases; bases with no gene match: 13. CDR3 in amino acids: CASSQDSIRDRGLNQYF. The CDR3 DNA is TGTGCCAGCAGCCAAGATTCCATCCGGGACAGGGGGCTCAATCAGTACTTC.

The chain is built from TRBV5-1 and TRBJ1-2; tentatively, D is TRBD1 (6 bases). Trimming took off 3 bases at V and 4 bases at J, with 16 bases between the two ends. The CDR3 loop spans 15 amino acids. Germline CDR1 is SGHRS and CDR2 is YFSETQ. This chain's CDR3 is CASSSKQGYGYGYTF. CDR3 bases: TGCGCCAGCAGCTCCAAACAGGGCTATGGCTATGGCTACACCTTC.

This chain joins TRBV7-2 and TRBJ2-5; a weak D match, TRBD1 (5 bases). Trimming shortened V by 2 bases and J by 4 bases, and 8 bases separated the two germline ends. Looked up from germline, CDR1 is SGHTA and CDR2 is FQGNSA. This CDR3 has 13 amino acids. The CDR3 loop is CASSLQGRETQYF. DNA of the CDR3: TGTGCCAGCAGCTTACAGGGTCGAGAGACCCAGTACTTC.

This chain uses TRBV7-9 with TRBJ1-4; the match to TRBD1 covers 7 bases. Germline CDR1 SEHNR, CDR2 FQNEAQ (reference sequence). The trim removed 5 bases at V and 7 bases at J, leaving 10 bases unmatched. The CDR3 consists of 15 residues. CDR3 loop: CASSVDRVKGEKLFF. In DNA form, the CDR3 reads TGTGCCAGCAGCGTAGACAGGGTAAAAGGTGAAAAACTGTTTTTT.

The chain carries TRBV6-1 and TRBJ1-5; D might be TRBD1 (6 bases). CDR1 is MNHNS and CDR2 is SASEGT in the germline V gene. The CDR3 is 17 residues long. With 0 bases removed from V and 6 bases from J, the gap between germline ends came to 18 bases. CDR3 sequence reads: CASSEAPGARGGQPQHF. The CDR3 coding sequence is TGTGCCAGCAGTGAAGCGCCAGGGGCTAGAGGGGGTCAGCCCCAGCATTTT.

V is TRBV2 and J is TRBJ2-3, with 8 bases identical to TRBD2. Germline assignment: CDR1 SNHLY and CDR2 FYNNEI. The trim removed 2 bases at V and 3 bases at J, leaving 4 bases unmatched. The CDR3 is 15 residues long. DNA of the CDR3: TGTGCCAGCAGTGAACGGGGGGGCCAGACAGATACGCAGTATTTT. Translation: CASSERGGQTDTQYF.

The chain joins TRBV7-9 to TRBJ1-3, with TRBD1 matching over 9 bases. With V trimmed by 5 bases and J by 4 bases, 9 bases remained unmatched. This CDR3 contains 16 residues. CDR1 SEHNR and CDR2 FQNEAQ come from the germline V gene (reference sequence). The CDR3 loop reads CASSAGTGFGGNTIYF. In DNA, the CDR3 is TGTGCCAGCAGCGCCGGGACAGGGTTTGGAGGAAACACCATATATTTT.

This clone was picked up a small number of times. The chain couples TRBV5-4 to TRBJ2-1; TRBD1 agrees at 9 bases. Germline trimming cut 4 bases from V and 5 bases from J; bases unmatched to any gene: 10. The CDR3 extends over 16 amino acids. The germline CDR1 and CDR2 sequences are SGHNT and YYREEE (reference sequence). The chain's CDR3 is CASSPPGTGSHNEQFF. Written as DNA, the CDR3 is TGTGCCAGCAGCCCCCCCGGGACAGGGTCCCACAATGAGCAGTTCTTC.

This clone was seen just once. The gene calls are TRBV27 and TRBJ1-5; tentatively, D is TRBD1 (5 bases). CDR1 is MNHEY, CDR2 SMNVEV, per germline (reference sequence). Trimming took 5 bases from V and 2 from J, leaving 10 bases between them. The CDR3 is 14 residues long. CDR3 DNA: TGTGCCAGCAGTCCCAGGGTTGGCAATCAGCCCCAGCATTTT. Its translation: CASSPRVGNQPQHF.

This clone was detected only once. CDR3 in amino acids: CASSYARSYGYTF. Written as DNA, the CDR3 is TGTGCCAGCAGTTACGCCCGGTCTTATGGCTACACCTTC. The chain has TRBV6-2 or TRBV6-3 and TRBJ1-2; D remains ambiguous. The germline CDR1 and CDR2 sequences are MNHEY and SVGEGT. Trimming removed 2 bases at V and 5 bases at J, with 9 bases between. The CDR3 is made up of 13 amino acids.

The chain couples TRBV11-2 to TRBJ1-4, with D maybe TRBD1 (5 bases). The CDR3 consists of 16 residues. The ends were cut back, 5 bases at V and 0 bases at J, with 13 bases in the middle. Germline-derived CDR1 and CDR2 are SGHAT and FQNNGV. The CDR3 sequence is CASSPAKGATNEKLFF. CDR3 nucleotides: TGTGCCAGCAGCCCCGCCAAAGGGGCAACTAATGAAAAACTGTTTTTT.

This chain links TRBV2 with TRBJ2-4; 8 bases fit TRBD2. Trimming at V came to 8 bases and at J to 1 base, leaving 10 bases not matched to a gene. CDR3 length equals 16 residues. Germline-derived CDR1 and CDR2 are SNHLY and FYNNEI. CDR3 protein: CASSSGGNRAKNIQYF. DNA for the CDR3: TGTGCCAGCTCTTCGGGGGGGAATAGGGCCAAAAACATTCAGTACTTC.